A single sample is the source of the 6 T cell receptor beta chains below, sequenced in a study of blood T cell repertoires in COVID-19 (dated by TCRdb to the early 2020s). To prepare the library, the immunoSEQ multiplex PCR assay was applied. The clones in this table, taken by TCRdb from immuneACCESS, are in-frame only. Not every clone is retained; where verified, under half of the shortfall comes from an unresolved V gene, and the cause of the rest is unknown. This sample comprises around 210,000 clones, 80% to 90% of them detected only once. The ten largest make up 0.7% to 0.8% of the sample. Sequenced sample: peripheral blood. The receptor source for this set is a woman between 65 and 79 years old with acute or convalescent COVID-19.

Only one count was recorded for this clone. V usage is TRBV28 and J usage is TRBJ1-1; the D gene is possibly TRBD1 (6 bases). V was shortened by 7 bases and J by 11 bases, with 17 bases between the two germline ends. The CDR3 has 12 amino acids. From germline, CDR1 is MDHEN and CDR2 SYDVKM. The CDR3 protein is CASNRPRGGAFF. DNA for the CDR3: TGTGCCAGCAACCGACCCAGGGGTGGGGCTTTCTTT.

V gene TRBV7-8 combines with J gene TRBJ2-7; D possibly corresponds to TRBD2 (5 bases). V was shortened by 2 bases and J by 7 bases, with 18 bases between the two germline ends. Germline assignment: CDR1 SGHVS and CDR2 FQNEAQ. The CDR3 has 15 residues. CDR3 DNA: TGTGCCAGCAGCTTAACGGCAGACCGGACGGGGGAGCAGTACTTC. Its protein is CASSLTADRTGEQYF. The variable domain in full, completed from reference TRBV7-8 and TRBJ2-7, reads GAGVSQSPRYKVAKRGQDVALRCDPISGHVSLFWYQQALGQGPEFLTYFQNEAQLDKSGLPSDRFFAERPEGSVSTLKIQRTQQEDSAVYLCASSLTADRTGEQYFGPGTRLTVT.

In regard to this clone: The same CDR3 is also encoded by other DNA sequences in this sample. J is TRBJ1-3 and V is TRBV19; D gene ambiguous. Germline V CDR1 and CDR2: LNHDA, SQIVND (reference sequence). V was shortened by 1 base and J by 0 bases, with 7 bases between the two germline ends. The CDR3 has 15 amino acids. The CDR3 here is CASSIGQASGNTIYF. CDR3 bases: TGTGCCAGTAGTATAGGCCAGGCCTCTGGAAACACCATATATTTT.

The chain recombines TRBV7-6 with TRBJ2-1, with TRBD2 identical over 10 bases. Trimming at V came to 4 bases and at J to 8 bases, leaving 17 bases not matched to a gene. There are 18 residues in the CDR3. Looked up from germline, CDR1 is SGHVS and CDR2 is FNYEAQ. The DNA for the CDR3 is TGTGCCAGCAGCTCAAGAGCGGGAGGGCCTTTTTCAGACGATGAGCAGTTCTTC. Protein: CASSSRAGGPFSDDEQFF.

The gene calls are TRBV19 and TRBJ1-5; TRBD1 matches at 8 bases. Germline trimming cut 6 bases from V and 3 bases from J; bases unmatched to any gene: 16. The germline V gene encodes CDR1 LNHDA and CDR2 SQIVND (reference sequence). The CDR3 runs 18 residues. The CDR3 reads CASSRGAGGANSNQPQHF. CDR3 nucleotides: TGTGCCAGTAGCCGGGGAGCAGGGGGCGCGAATTCCAATCAGCCCCAGCATTTT.

The chain recombines TRBV19 with TRBJ1-6, with 7 bases lining up with TRBD1. The CDR3 is made up of 16 amino acids. The germline gives CDR1 LNHDA, CDR2 SQIVND (reference sequence). Trimming took 7 bases from V and 0 from J; bases not matched to a gene: 6. CDR3 residues: CASKGTASSYNSPLHF. CDR3 sequence (DNA): TGTGCCAGTAAAGGGACAGCCTCCTCCTATAATTCACCCCTCCACTTT.